The rows below give T cell receptor beta chains drawn from one sample of a study of metastatic and nonmetastatic thyroid tumors. TCRdb re-clonotyped the PCR reads through MiXCR. The sample records roughly 81,000 clones, 8.6% being singletons. The sequenced sample was blood. These receptors were obtained from a female donor with papillary thyroid cancer or a benign thyroid nodule (not recorded which). Some clones in this sample may be carry-over from other donors' samples. Each CDR3 is given with its conserved first and last residue. Each record gives: D gene, J gene, V gene, clone size, CDR3 protein, CDR3 DNA. A D gene is named only where the DNA matches it firmly. Some rows have no size entry. The others give once, few or many, or a class for an expanded clone.

TRBD2 | TRBJ2-1 | TRBV10-3 | NA | CAISGLAGLNEQFF | TGTGCCATCAGTGGCCTAGCGGGATTGAATGAGCAGTTCTTC
TRBD2 | TRBJ2-3 | TRBV5-1 | many | CASSYSGGLITDTQYF | TGCGCCAGCAGCTATAGCGGGGGGCTTATCACAGATACGCAGTATTTT
NA | TRBJ1-3 | TRBV5-1 | many | CASSPRGSGNTIYF | TGCGCCAGCAGCCCCAGGGGATCTGGAAACACCATATATTTT
TRBD1 | TRBJ1-5 | TRBV6-4 | many | CASSDSRDSSQPQHF | TGTGCCAGCAGTGACTCCAGGGACAGCTCTCAGCCCCAGCATTTT
NA | TRBJ1-2 | TRBV13 | many | CASSFGRTGYYGYTF | TGTGCCAGCAGCTTTGGCAGAACCGGTTATTATGGCTACACCTTC
NA | TRBJ1-1 | TRBV7-9 | many | CASSLEGTTEAFF | TGTGCCAGCAGCTTAGAGGGGACCACTGAAGCTTTCTTT
NA | TRBJ1-5 | TRBV5-6 | many | CASSLGPNQPQHF | TGTGCCAGCAGCTTGGGCCCGAATCAGCCCCAGCATTTT
TRBD1 | TRBJ2-7 | TRBV15 | few | CATSRAGGYNEQYF | TGTGCCACCAGCAGGGCAGGGGGATACAACGAGCAGTACTTC
TRBD2 | TRBJ2-1 | TRBV4-1 | many | CASSPGGLFNEQFF | TGCGCCAGCAGCCCGGGGGGGCTCTTTAATGAGCAGTTCTTC
TRBD1 | TRBJ1-5 | TRBV6-1 | NA | CAGILKPGTGSQPQHF | TGTGCCGGCATACTTAAACCCGGGACAGGTTCTCAGCCCCAGCATTTT
NA | TRBJ1-5 | TRBV2 | many | CASSPQQGRGQPQHF | TGTGCCAGCAGTCCACAACAGGGAAGAGGGCAGCCCCAGCATTTT
NA | TRBJ1-6 | TRBV25-1 | many | CATAQGTNSPLHF | TGTGCCACTGCCCAGGGAACAAATTCACCCCTCCACTTT
TRBD1 | TRBJ1-1 | TRBV2 | many | CASSRDRVNTEAFF | TGTGCCAGCAGTCGGGACAGGGTGAACACTGAAGCTTTCTTT
NA | TRBJ1-3 | TRBV10-1 | few | CASSDSGNTIYF | TGCGCCAGCAGTGACTCTGGAAACACCATATATTTT
TRBD1 | TRBJ1-1 | TRBV6-1 | many | CASSSPDRENTEAFF | TGTGCCAGCAGTTCTCCCGACAGGGAGAACACTGAAGCTTTCTTT
NA | TRBJ2-2 | TRBV6-4 | few | CASSDSREDTGELFF | TGTGCCAGCAGTGACTCCCGCGAAGACACTGGGGAGCTGTTTTTT
NA | TRBJ1-1 | TRBV10-3 | many | CAISERQTNTEAFF | TGTGCCATCAGTGAAAGGCAAACGAACACTGAAGCTTTCTTT
NA | TRBJ1-6 | TRBV6-1 | many | CASSALGAGSNSPLHF | TGTGCCAGCAGCGCATTGGGGGCAGGCAGTAATTCACCCCTCCACTTT
NA | TRBJ2-7 | TRBV20-1 | many | CSASGDSYEQYF | TGCAGTGCTAGCGGGGACTCCTACGAGCAGTACTTC
NA | TRBJ1-5 | TRBV7-9 | many | CASSLQGVQPQHF | TGTGCCAGCAGCCTACAGGGAGTTCAGCCCCAGCATTTT
TRBD1 | TRBJ2-2 | TRBV3-1 | many | CASKEKGTGNTGELFF | TGTGCCAGCAAAGAGAAGGGGACAGGGAACACCGGGGAGCTGTTTTTT
TRBD2 | TRBJ2-1 | TRBV20-1 | NA | CSSPSGRGYNEQFF | TGCAGTTCCCCTAGCGGGAGAGGCTACAATGAGCAGTTCTTC
NA | TRBJ1-2 | TRBV18 | many | CASSDTYGYTF | TGTGCCAGCTCAGATACCTATGGCTACACCTTC
NA | TRBJ1-1 | TRBV6-1 | many | CASSSGSEAFF | TGTGCCAGCAGTTCGGGGTCTGAAGCTTTCTTT
TRBD1 | TRBJ2-7 | TRBV6-1 | many | CASRPQGAEQYF | TGTGCCAGCAGGCCACAGGGGGCCGAGCAGTACTTC
NA | TRBJ2-1 | TRBV9 | many | CASSSDMYNEQFF | TGTGCCAGCAGCTCCGACATGTACAATGAGCAGTTCTTC
TRBD2 | TRBJ2-5 | TRBV29-1 | NA | CSVGRTSGGETQYF | TGCAGCGTTGGGCGGACTAGCGGGGGAGAGACCCAGTACTTC
NA | TRBJ2-2 | TRBV7-6 | NA | CASSHNRINTGELFF | TGTGCCAGCAGCCATAACAGGATCAACACCGGGGAGCTGTTTTTT
TRBD1 | TRBJ1-6 | TRBV6-1 | many | CASSDRGQYNSPLHF | TGTGCCAGCAGTGACAGGGGGCAGTATAATTCACCCCTCCACTTT
TRBD2 | TRBJ2-7 | TRBV7-8 | many | CASSLLAGVNYEQYF | TGTGCCAGCAGCCTCCTAGCGGGGGTTAACTACGAGCAGTACTTC
NA | TRBJ1-3 | TRBV20-1 | many | CSARRGENTIYF | TGCAGTGCTAGACGGGGAGAAAACACCATATATTTT
NA | TRBJ2-4 | TRBV7-2 | few | CASSPQGTLAKNIQYF | TGTGCCAGCAGCCCTCAGGGGACTCTAGCCAAAAACATTCAGTACTTC
TRBD2 | TRBJ2-3 | TRBV7-8 | few | CASSFGTSGGTDTQYF | TGTGCCAGCAGCTTCGGGACTAGCGGGGGCACAGATACGCAGTATTTT
TRBD1 | TRBJ2-5 | TRBV13 | many | CASSSWTGPYQETQYF | TGTGCCAGCAGCTCATGGACAGGGCCCTACCAAGAGACCCAGTACTTC
TRBD1 | TRBJ1-2 | TRBV5-5 | many | CASSPTDRDPTF | TGTGCCAGCAGCCCCACGGACAGGGATCCCACCTTC
NA | TRBJ2-7 | TRBV7-9 | many | CASTEAYEQYF | TGTGCCAGCACGGAAGCTTACGAGCAGTACTTC
NA | TRBJ2-6 | TRBV2 | many | CASKGTSGANVLTF | TGTGCCAGCAAAGGCACCTCTGGGGCCAACGTCCTGACTTTC
NA | TRBJ1-6 | TRBV9 | NA | CASSGSSYNSPLHF | TGTGCCAGCAGCGGAAGCTCCTATAATTCACCCCTCCACTTT
TRBD2 | TRBJ2-7 | TRBV9 | NA | CASSVGDYPEQYF | TGTGCCAGCAGCGTAGGGGACTATCCCGAGCAGTACTTC
NA | TRBJ2-3 | TRBV12-3/TRBV12-4 | many | CASSGNADTQYF | TGTGCCAGCAGTGGTAACGCAGATACGCAGTATTTT
TRBD2 | TRBJ2-3 | TRBV2 | NA | CASSEASGLAGGSTDTQYF | TGTGCCAGCAGTGAAGCGTCTGGACTAGCGGGTGGCAGCACAGATACGCAGTATTTT
TRBD1 | TRBJ1-4 | TRBV6-1 | few | CASSEIGQGNEKLFF | TGTGCCAGCAGTGAAATTGGACAGGGGAATGAAAAACTGTTTTTT
NA | TRBJ1-3 | TRBV28 | many | CASRTVSGNTIYF | TGTGCCAGCAGGACGGTCTCTGGAAACACCATATATTTT
TRBD1 | TRBJ2-5 | TRBV24-1 | NA | CATSDTGTGRETQYF | TGTGCCACCAGTGATACCGGGACAGGGAGAGAGACCCAGTACTTC
TRBD2 | TRBJ2-2 | TRBV29-1 | many | CSVQTSGGNTGELFF | TGCAGCGTCCAAACTAGCGGGGGGAACACCGGGGAGCTGTTTTTT
TRBD1 | TRBJ1-3 | TRBV5-1 | many | CASSFSDRANTIYF | TGCGCCAGCAGCTTTTCGGACAGGGCCAACACCATATATTTT
NA | TRBJ1-1 | TRBV6-1 | many | CASTWTRDTEAFF | TGTGCCAGCACTTGGACGAGGGACACTGAAGCTTTCTTT
NA | TRBJ1-1 | TRBV12-3/TRBV12-4 | many | CASSLLVNTEAFF | TGTGCCAGCAGTTTACTAGTGAACACTGAAGCTTTCTTT
TRBD1 | TRBJ1-2 | TRBV6-1 | many | CASLMSTGGGGYTF | TGTGCCAGCCTCATGTCGACAGGGGGCGGCGGCTACACCTTC
TRBD2 | TRBJ2-1 | TRBV12-3/TRBV12-4 | many | CASSLRDYLFF | TGTGCCAGCAGCCTCCGGGACTACCTCTTCTTC
TRBD1 | TRBJ2-2 | TRBV5-1 | many | CASSLGDRDGGELFF | TGCGCCAGCAGCTTAGGGGACAGGGATGGCGGGGAGCTGTTTTTT
TRBD2 | TRBJ2-1 | TRBV6-1 | many | CASIETPLRFGGAKFF | TGTGCCAGCATCGAAACCCCGCTGCGGTTCGGGGGGGCTAAGTTCTTC
NA | TRBJ1-6 | TRBV28 | NA | CASSLLGQVIDRSYNSPLHF | TGTGCCAGCAGTTTACTGGGGCAGGTTATCGATAGGTCCTATAATTCACCCCTCCACTTT
TRBD1 | TRBJ2-7 | TRBV6-2/TRBV6-3 | many | CASSPGGTLSYEQYF | TGTGCCAGCAGCCCAGGGGGCACACTTTCCTACGAGCAGTACTTC
NA | TRBJ1-1 | TRBV7-2 | many | CASNEDYGATEAFF | TGTGCCAGCAACGAGGACTATGGGGCCACTGAAGCTTTCTTT
TRBD1 | TRBJ2-1 | TRBV19 | many | CASSPGTGEYNEQFF | TGTGCCAGTAGTCCCGGGACAGGGGAATACAATGAGCAGTTCTTC
NA | TRBJ1-6 | TRBV6-1 | many | CASRPGLSAPLHF | TGTGCCAGCAGACCCGGGCTGAGTGCACCCCTCCACTTT